This entry is about one T cell receptor (beta chain). Its antigen is still unknown. This sample was taken from a study of cytomegalovirus exposure and HLA in healthy donors. Overall study results and limits: The investigators catalogued 180 or so TCR beta chains as cytomegalovirus-associated.

PCR involved 60 Vbeta and 13 Jbeta primers. Libraries were prepared by immunoSEQ multiplex PCR; TCRdb keeps only in-frame clonotypes and omits some of them. The sample includes about 200,000 clones, about 74% of them seen just once. Sequencing was done on a sample of PBMCs. This TCR derives from a man aged 40-50 years in good health and CMV-seronegative.

The CDR3 DNA is TGTGCCAGCAGCTTAGGGACAGGGGTTTCCTACGAGCAGTACTTC. It is translated as CASSLGTGVSYEQYF. V gene TRBV7-9 combines with J gene TRBJ2-7, with 9 bases that match TRBD1. The V gene end was trimmed by 1 base and the J gene end by 1 base; junction bases not matched to a gene: 2. The CDR3 is 15 residues long. The germline gives CDR1 SEHNR, CDR2 FQNEAQ (reference sequence).